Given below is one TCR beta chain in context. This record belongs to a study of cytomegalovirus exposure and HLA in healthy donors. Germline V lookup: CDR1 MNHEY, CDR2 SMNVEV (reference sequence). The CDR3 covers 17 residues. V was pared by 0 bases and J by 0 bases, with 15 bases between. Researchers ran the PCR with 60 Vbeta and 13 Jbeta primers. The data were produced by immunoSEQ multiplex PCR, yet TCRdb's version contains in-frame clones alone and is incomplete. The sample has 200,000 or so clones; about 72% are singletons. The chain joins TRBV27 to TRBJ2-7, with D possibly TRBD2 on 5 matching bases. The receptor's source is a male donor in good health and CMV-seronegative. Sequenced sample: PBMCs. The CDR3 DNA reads TGTGCCAGCAGTTTATCGTTGGCAGACTACAGCTCCTACGAGCAGTACTTC. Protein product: CASSLSLADYSSYEQYF.